This T cell receptor beta chain comes out of a study of CD8+ T cells in alopecia areata. Punch biopsies of lesional scalp, plus peripheral blood, were taken from alopecia areata patients. After isolation, RNA underwent reverse transcription to generate cDNA as the sequencing template. The data were produced by immunoSEQ multiplex PCR, yet TCRdb's version contains in-frame clones alone and is incomplete. The sample shows more than 100,000 clones, roughly three fifths of them seen only once. This clone was observed a few times. The receptor comes from a human donor with alopecia areata. The sequences come from CD4+ T cells sorted from blood, collected at week 0.

The CDR3: CASSLVGGGPPETQYF. Here the CDR3 DNA reads TGTGCCAGCAGCTTAGTCGGCGGGGGGCCCCCAGAGACCCAGTACTTC. V and J are TRBV7-2 and TRBJ2-5, with TRBD2 matching 8 bases. CDR3 length: 16 residues. Germline V lookup: CDR1 SGHTA, CDR2 FQGNSA. V shed 1 base and J 4 bases; nucleotides not matched to a gene: 8.